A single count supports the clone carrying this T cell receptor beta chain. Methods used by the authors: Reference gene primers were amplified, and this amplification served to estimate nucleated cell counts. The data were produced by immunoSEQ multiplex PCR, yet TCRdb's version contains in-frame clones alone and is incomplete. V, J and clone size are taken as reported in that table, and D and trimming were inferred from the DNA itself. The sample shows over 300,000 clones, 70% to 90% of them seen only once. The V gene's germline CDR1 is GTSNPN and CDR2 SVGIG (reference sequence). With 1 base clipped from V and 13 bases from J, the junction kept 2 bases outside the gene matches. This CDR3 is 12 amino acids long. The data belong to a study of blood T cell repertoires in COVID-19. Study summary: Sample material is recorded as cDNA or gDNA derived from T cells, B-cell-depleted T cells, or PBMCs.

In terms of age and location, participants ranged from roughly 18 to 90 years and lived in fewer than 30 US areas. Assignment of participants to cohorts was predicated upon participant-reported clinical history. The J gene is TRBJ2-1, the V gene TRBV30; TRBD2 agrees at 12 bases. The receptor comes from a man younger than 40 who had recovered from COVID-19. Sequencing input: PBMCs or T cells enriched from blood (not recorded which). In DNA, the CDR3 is TGTGCCTGGAGTGGACTAGCGGGGGTACAGTTCTTC. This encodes CAWSGLAGVQFF.